Below, 9 T cell receptor beta chains from the same sample are listed, as sequenced in a study of T cells in tuberculosis. The repertoire was sequenced with immunoSEQ multiplex PCR; TCRdb's copy has only in-frame clones and lacks some. The repertoire includes about 37,000 clones, 85% to 95% of them detected once, and roughly 12% sits in the top ten. Input material: PBMCs. These receptors came from a donor aged 5 to 30 with latent tuberculosis or without tuberculosis infection. Some clones in this sample may be carry-over from other donors' samples.

J is TRBJ2-7 and V is TRBV5-4, with a tentative D call TRBD1 (5 bases). The CDR3 spans 13 residues. Germline-derived CDR1 and CDR2 are SGHNT and YYREEE (reference sequence). V was trimmed by 5 bases and J by 2 bases, leaving 11 bases between them. CDR3 loop: CASSRGQTYEQYF. The CDR3 DNA reads TGTGCCAGCAGTAGGGGCCAGACCTACGAGCAGTACTTC.

V gene TRBV4-3 combines with J gene TRBJ2-7; perhaps TRBD1 as D (5 bases). The CDR3 covers 17 residues. CDR1 is LGHNA, CDR2 YSLEER, per germline. Between the trimmed V and J ends, which lost 0 bases and 5 bases, there was a span of 20 bases. DNA of the CDR3: TGCGCCAGCAGCCAAGATGGCAGGGCGTCCCGGCTCCACGAGCAGTACTTC. Its protein is CASSQDGRASRLHEQYF.

The gene calls are TRBV2 and TRBJ1-2; no definite D call. Deletions cut 7 bases from V and 6 bases from J, with 18 bases between. The germline CDR1 and CDR2 sequences are SNHLY and FYNNEI. This CDR3 region has 14 residues. The CDR3 spells CASNKWEGADGYTF. CDR3 DNA: TGTGCCAGCAACAAATGGGAGGGAGCAGATGGCTACACCTTC. Drawing the rest from reference TRBV2 and TRBJ1-2, the complete variable domain is EPEVTQTPSHQVTQMGQEVILRCVPISNHLYFYWYRQILGQKVEFLVSFYNNEISEKSEIFDDQFSVERPDGSNFTLKIRSTKLEDSAMYFCASNKWEGADGYTFGSGTRLTVV.

The chain recombines TRBV19 with TRBJ1-2, with D possibly matching TRBD1 (5 bases). Trimming took off 3 bases at V and 4 bases at J, with 15 bases between the two ends. CDR3 length: 15 amino acids. From germline, CDR1 is LNHDA and CDR2 SQIVND (reference sequence). Here the CDR3 DNA reads TGTGCCAGTAGTATTCAAGCAGGGATTTCCTATGGCTACACCTTC. It translates to CASSIQAGISYGYTF.

The V and J genes are TRBV4-1 and TRBJ2-7; 10 bases are a match to TRBD1. J was trimmed by 2 bases and V by 2 bases; bases with no gene match: 6. Germline lookup yields CDR1 MGHRA and CDR2 YSYEKL. The CDR3 extends over 16 amino acids. As DNA, the CDR3 is TGCGCCAGCAGCCAATCGGGACAGGGGTTTACCTACGAGCAGTACTTC. Its translation: CASSQSGQGFTYEQYF.

The chain joins TRBV12-5 to TRBJ2-2, with 11 positions matching TRBD2. V shed 8 bases, J shed 4 bases, and the junction held 3 bases outside the gene matches. Germline-derived CDR1 and CDR2 are LGHNT and FRNRAP. The CDR3 covers 14 residues. The CDR3, as DNA: TGTGCTAGTCGCCTAGCGGGGGGCACCGGGGAGCTGTTTTTT. This encodes CASRLAGGTGELFF.

This clone was detected only once. The V and J genes are TRBV4-2 and TRBJ1-2; D perhaps matches TRBD1 (5 bases). The CDR3 is made up of 15 amino acids. V lost 0 bases and J lost 5, with 13 bases in between. Germline CDR1 reads LGHNA; CDR2 reads YNFKEQ. CDR3 sequence reads: CASSQELRQIYGYTF. In DNA, the CDR3 is TGTGCCAGCAGCCAAGAACTCCGACAGATATATGGCTACACCTTC.

This chain joins TRBV5-1 and TRBJ1-2; weak D call: TRBD1 (6 bases). Trimming shortened V by 2 bases and J by 3 bases, and 8 bases separated the two germline ends. Germline loops: CDR1 SGHRS, CDR2 YFSETQ. This CDR3 is built from 13 residues. This CDR3 reads CASSFAGDYGYTF. CDR3 sequence (DNA): TGCGCCAGCAGCTTTGCAGGGGACTATGGCTACACCTTC.

The chain joins TRBV2 to TRBJ1-5; D is ambiguous. Germline-derived CDR1 and CDR2 are SNHLY and FYNNEI. The V end lost 7 bases, the J end lost 9 bases, and 16 bases lay between the germline ends. The CDR3 extends over 13 amino acids. CDR3 sequence (DNA): TGTGCCAGCAACCCCGGGGTCCCCGGGCCCCAGCATTTT. Amino acids: CASNPGVPGPQHF.